This T cell receptor beta chain was obtained from a study of CD8 T cells in ankylosing spondylitis. This clonotype occurred a few times. CDR1 is SNHLY and CDR2 is FYNNEI in the germline V gene. Trimming took off 6 bases at V and 2 bases at J, with 8 bases between the two ends. The CDR3 sequence is 13 residues long. In TCRdb, the 5' RACE reads were re-called with MiXCR into one record per CDR3 protein. This table holds under 450,000 distinct CDR3 sequences, roughly 20% found once. The sample comprised blood, either unsorted or a sorted T cell fraction (not recorded which). J is TRBJ2-1 and V is TRBV2; D is unclear. The sequence derives from a male donor with ankylosing spondylitis or in good health (not recorded which). The CDR3 protein is CASSEPAYNEQFF. Written as DNA, the CDR3 is TGTGCCAGCAGCGAACCAGCCTACAATGAGCAGTTCTTC.